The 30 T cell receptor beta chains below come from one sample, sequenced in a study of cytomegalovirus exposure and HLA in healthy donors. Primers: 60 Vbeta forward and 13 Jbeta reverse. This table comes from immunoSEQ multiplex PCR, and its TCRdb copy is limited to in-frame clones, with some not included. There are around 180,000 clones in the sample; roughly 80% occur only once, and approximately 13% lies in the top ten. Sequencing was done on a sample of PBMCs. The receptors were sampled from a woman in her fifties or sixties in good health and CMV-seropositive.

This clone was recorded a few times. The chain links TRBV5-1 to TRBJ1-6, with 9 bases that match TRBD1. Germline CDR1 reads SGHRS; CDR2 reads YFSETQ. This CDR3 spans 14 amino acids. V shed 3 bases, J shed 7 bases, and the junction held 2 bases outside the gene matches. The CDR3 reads CASSSGTGNSPLHF. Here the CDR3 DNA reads TGCGCCAGCAGCTCCGGGACAGGGAATTCACCCCTCCACTTT.

As DNA, the CDR3 is TGTGCCAGTAAGGGGCCGGGACTAGCGGGGGGGCGAGACGAGCAGTACTTC. Protein product: CASKGPGLAGGRDEQYF. The chain combines TRBV19 with TRBJ2-7; 16 bases align to TRBD2. The V gene end was trimmed by 7 bases and the J gene end by 5 bases; junction bases not matched to a gene: 11. CDR1 and CDR2 from the germline V gene are LNHDA and SQIVND (reference sequence). The CDR3 is 17 residues long.

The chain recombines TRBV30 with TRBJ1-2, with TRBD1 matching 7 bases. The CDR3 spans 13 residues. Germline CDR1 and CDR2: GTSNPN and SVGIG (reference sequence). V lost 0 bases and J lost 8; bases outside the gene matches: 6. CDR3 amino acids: CAWSVKGGDGYTF. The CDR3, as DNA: TGTGCCTGGAGTGTAAAAGGGGGCGACGGCTACACCTTC.

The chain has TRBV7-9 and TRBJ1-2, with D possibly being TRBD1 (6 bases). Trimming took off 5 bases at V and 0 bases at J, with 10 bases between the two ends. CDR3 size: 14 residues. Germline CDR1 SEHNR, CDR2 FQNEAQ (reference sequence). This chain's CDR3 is CASSTAGANYGYTF. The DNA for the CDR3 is TGTGCCAGCAGCACGGCAGGGGCTAACTATGGCTACACCTTC.

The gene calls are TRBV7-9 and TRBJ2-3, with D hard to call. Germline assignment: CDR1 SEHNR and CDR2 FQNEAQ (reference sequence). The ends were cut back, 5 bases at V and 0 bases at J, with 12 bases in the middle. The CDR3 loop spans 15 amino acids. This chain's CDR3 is CASSVGYSSTDTQYF. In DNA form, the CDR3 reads TGTGCCAGCAGCGTAGGGTACTCTAGCACAGATACGCAGTATTTT.

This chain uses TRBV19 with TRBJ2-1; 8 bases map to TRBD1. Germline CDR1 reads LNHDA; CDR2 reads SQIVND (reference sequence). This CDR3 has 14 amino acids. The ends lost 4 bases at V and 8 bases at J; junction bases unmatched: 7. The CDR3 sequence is CASSSDPGGYEQFF. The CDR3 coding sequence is TGTGCCAGTAGTAGCGACCCAGGGGGCTATGAGCAGTTCTTC. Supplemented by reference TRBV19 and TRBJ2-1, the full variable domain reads DGGITQSPKYLFRKEGQNVTLSCEQNLNHDAMYWYRQDPGQGLRLIYYSQIVNDFQKGDIAEGYSVSREKKESFPLTVTSAQKNPTAFYLCASSSDPGGYEQFFGPGTRLTVL.

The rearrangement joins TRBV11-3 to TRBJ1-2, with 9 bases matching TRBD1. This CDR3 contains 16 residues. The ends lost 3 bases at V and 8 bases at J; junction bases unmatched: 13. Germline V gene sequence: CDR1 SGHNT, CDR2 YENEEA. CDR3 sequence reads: CASSFSGTGPWRGYTF. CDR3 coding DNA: TGTGCCAGCAGCTTCAGTGGGACAGGGCCTTGGCGGGGCTACACCTTC.

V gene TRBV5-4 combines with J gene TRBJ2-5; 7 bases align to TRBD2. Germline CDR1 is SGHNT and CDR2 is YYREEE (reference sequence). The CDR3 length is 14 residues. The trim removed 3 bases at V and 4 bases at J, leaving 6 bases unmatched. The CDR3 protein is CASSWTGEGETQYF. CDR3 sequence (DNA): TGTGCCAGCAGCTGGACTGGGGAGGGAGAGACCCAGTACTTC.

The CDR3 DNA reads TGTGCCAGCAGTGTCGACAGGGGAAGCGCCGGGGAGCTGTTTTTT. The encoded protein is CASSVDRGSAGELFF. V is TRBV2 and J is TRBJ2-2, with 8 nucleotides matching TRBD1. V trimming: 4 bases; J trimming: 6 bases; junction bases outside the gene matches: 7. This CDR3 spans 15 amino acids. Germline CDR1 and CDR2: SNHLY and FYNNEI.

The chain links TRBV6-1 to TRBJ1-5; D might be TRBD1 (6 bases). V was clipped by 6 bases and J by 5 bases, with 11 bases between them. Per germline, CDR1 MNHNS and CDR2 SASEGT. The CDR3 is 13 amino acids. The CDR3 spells CASRPGQYQPQHF. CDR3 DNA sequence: TGTGCCAGCAGGCCGGGACAATATCAGCCCCAGCATTTT.

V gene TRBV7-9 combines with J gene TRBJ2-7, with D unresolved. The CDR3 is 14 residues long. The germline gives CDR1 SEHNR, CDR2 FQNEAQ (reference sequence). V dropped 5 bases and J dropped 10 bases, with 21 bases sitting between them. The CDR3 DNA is TGTGCCAGCAGCGAATCACAGCCCCCTTCGAGACAGTACTTC. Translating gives CASSESQPPSRQYF.

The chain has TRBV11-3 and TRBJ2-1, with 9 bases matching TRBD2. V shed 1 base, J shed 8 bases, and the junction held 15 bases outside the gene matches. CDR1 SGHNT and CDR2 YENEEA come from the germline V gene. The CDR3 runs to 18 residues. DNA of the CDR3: TGTGCCAGCAGCTTAGGATCGATCTGGGCGGGGGGGCCCTATGAGCAGTTCTTC. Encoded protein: CASSLGSIWAGGPYEQFF.

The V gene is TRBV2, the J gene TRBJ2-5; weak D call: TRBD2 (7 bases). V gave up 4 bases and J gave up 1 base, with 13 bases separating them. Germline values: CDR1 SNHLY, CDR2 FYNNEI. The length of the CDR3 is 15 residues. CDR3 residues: CASSAQGGGQETQYF. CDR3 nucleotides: TGTGCCAGCAGTGCACAGGGAGGGGGCCAAGAGACCCAGTACTTC. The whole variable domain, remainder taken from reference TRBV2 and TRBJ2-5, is EPEVTQTPSHQVTQMGQEVILRCVPISNHLYFYWYRQILGQKVEFLVSFYNNEISEKSEIFDDQFSVERPDGSNFTLKIRSTKLEDSAMYFCASSAQGGGQETQYFGPGTRLLVL.

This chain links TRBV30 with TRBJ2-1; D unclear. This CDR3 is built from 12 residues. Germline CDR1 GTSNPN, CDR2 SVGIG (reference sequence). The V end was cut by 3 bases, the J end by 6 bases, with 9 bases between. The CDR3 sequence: CAWSPSFNEQFF. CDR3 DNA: TGTGCCTGGAGCCCAAGCTTCAATGAGCAGTTCTTC. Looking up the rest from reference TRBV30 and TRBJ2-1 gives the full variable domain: SQTIHQWPATLVQPVGSPLSLECTVEGTSNPNLYWYRQAAGRGLQLLFYSVGIGQISSEVPQNLSASRPQDRQFILSSKKLLLSDSGFYLCAWSPSFNEQFFGPGTRLTVL.

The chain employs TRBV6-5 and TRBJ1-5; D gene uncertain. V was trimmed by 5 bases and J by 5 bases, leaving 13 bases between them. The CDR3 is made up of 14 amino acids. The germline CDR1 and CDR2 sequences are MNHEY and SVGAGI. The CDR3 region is CASSEHGRDQPQHF. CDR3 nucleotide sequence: TGTGCCAGCAGTGAGCACGGGAGGGATCAGCCCCAGCATTTT.

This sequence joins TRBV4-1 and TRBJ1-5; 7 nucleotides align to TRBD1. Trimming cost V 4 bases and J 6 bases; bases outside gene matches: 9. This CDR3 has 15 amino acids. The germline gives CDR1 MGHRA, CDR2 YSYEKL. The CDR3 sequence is CASSRDRAPSQPQHF. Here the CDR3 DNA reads TGCGCCAGCAGCCGCGACAGGGCTCCAAGTCAGCCCCAGCATTTT.

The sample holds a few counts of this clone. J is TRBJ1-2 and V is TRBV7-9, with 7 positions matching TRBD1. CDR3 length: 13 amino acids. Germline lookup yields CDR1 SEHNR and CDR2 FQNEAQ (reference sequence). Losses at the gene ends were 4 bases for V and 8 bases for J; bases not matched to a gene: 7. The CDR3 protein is CASSYSTGQGYTF. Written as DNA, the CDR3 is TGTGCCAGCAGCTATTCGACAGGGCAAGGCTACACCTTC. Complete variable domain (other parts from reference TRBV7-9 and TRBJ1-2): DTGVSQNPRHKITKRGQNVTFRCDPISEHNRLYWYRQTLGQGPEFLTYFQNEAQLEKSRLLSDRFSAERPKGSFSTLEIQRTEQGDSAMYLCASSYSTGQGYTFGSGTRLTVV.

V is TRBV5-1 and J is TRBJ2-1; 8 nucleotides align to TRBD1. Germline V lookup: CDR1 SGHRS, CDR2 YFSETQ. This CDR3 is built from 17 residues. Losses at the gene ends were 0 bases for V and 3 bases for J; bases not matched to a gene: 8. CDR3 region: CASSLGSRGTGYNEQFF. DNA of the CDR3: TGCGCCAGCAGCTTGGGATCTCGCGGGACAGGCTACAATGAGCAGTTCTTC. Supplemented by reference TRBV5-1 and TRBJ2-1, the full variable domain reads KAGVTQTPRYLIKTRGQQVTLSCSPISGHRSVSWYQQTPGQGLQFLFEYFSETQRNKGNFPGRFSGRQFSNSRSEMNVSTLELGDSALYLCASSLGSRGTGYNEQFFGPGTRLTVL.

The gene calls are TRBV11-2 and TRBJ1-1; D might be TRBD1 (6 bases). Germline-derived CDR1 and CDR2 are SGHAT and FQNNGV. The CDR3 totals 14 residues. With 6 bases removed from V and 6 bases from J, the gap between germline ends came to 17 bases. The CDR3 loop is CASSLTLPGAEAFF. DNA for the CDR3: TGTGCCAGCAGTTTGACACTTCCAGGGGCTGAAGCTTTCTTT.

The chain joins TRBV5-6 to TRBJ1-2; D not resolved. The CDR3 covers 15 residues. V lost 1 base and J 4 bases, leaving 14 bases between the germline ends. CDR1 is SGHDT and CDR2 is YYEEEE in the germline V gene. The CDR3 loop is CASSLFGEGFYGYTF. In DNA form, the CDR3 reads TGTGCCAGCAGCTTGTTCGGGGAAGGGTTCTATGGCTACACCTTC.

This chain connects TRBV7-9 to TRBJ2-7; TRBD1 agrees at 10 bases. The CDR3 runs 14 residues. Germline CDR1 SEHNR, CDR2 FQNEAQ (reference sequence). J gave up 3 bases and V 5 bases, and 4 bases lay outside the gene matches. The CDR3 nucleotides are TGTGCCAGCAGCCACGGGACAGGGGTCTACGAGCAGTACTTC. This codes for CASSHGTGVYEQYF.

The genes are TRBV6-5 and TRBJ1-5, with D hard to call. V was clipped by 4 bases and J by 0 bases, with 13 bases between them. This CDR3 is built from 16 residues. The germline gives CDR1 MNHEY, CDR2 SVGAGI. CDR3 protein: CASSSGSLYSNQPQHF. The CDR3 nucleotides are TGTGCCAGCAGTTCGGGGAGCTTGTATAGCAATCAGCCCCAGCATTTT.

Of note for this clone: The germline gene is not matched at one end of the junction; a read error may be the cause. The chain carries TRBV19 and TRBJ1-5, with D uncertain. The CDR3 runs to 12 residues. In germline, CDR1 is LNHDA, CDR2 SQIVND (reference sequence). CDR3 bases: TGTGCCAGTAGTATAGGTGCAGACTTTCTGAATTTT. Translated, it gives CASSIGADFLNF.

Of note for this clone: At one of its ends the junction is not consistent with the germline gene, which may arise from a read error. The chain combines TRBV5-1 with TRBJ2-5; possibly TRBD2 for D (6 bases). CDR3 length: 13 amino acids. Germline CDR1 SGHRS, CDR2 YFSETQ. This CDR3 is CTSGRDSPQTQYF. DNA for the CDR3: TGCACCAGCGGTAGGGACTCCCCACAGACCCAGTACTTC.

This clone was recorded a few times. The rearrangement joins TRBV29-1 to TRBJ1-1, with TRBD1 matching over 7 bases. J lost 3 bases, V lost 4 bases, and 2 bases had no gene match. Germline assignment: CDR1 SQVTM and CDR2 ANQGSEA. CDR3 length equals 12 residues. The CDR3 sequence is CSVARGYTEAFF. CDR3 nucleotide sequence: TGCAGCGTTGCCAGGGGGTACACTGAAGCTTTCTTT.

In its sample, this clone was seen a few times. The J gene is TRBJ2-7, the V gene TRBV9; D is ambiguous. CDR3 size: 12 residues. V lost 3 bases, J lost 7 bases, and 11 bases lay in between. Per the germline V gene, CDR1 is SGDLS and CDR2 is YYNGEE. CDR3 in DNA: TGTGCCAGCAGCGCCTTCTCCTCTGAGCAGTACTTC. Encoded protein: CASSAFSSEQYF.

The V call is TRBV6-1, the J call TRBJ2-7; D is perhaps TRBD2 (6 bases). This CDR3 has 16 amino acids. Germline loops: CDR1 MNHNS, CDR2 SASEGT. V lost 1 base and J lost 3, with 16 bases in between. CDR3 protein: CASSEVAARLIYEQYF. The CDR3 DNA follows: TGTGCCAGCAGTGAAGTAGCGGCCCGTCTCATCTACGAGCAGTACTTC.

The CDR3, as DNA: TGTGCCACCAGCAGAGATACAGGGCAAACACCCCTCCACTTT. Protein sequence: CATSRDTGQTPLHF. The V gene is TRBV15, the J gene TRBJ1-6; D may be TRBD1 (6 bases). The V end lost 0 bases, the J end lost 11 bases, and 11 bases lay between the germline ends. The CDR3 totals 14 residues. Looked up from germline, CDR1 is LNHNV and CDR2 is YYDKDF (reference sequence).

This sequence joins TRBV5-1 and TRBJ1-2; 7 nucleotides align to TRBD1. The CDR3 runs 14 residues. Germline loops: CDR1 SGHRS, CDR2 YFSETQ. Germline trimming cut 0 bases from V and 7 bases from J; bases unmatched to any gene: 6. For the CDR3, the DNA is TGCGCCAGCAGCTTGGACAGGGGACCGAGTGGCTACACCTTC. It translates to CASSLDRGPSGYTF.

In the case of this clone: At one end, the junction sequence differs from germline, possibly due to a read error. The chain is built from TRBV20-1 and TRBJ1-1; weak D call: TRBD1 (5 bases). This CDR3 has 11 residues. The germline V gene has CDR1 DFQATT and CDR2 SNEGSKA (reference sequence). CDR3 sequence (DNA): TGCAGTATCTCAGGGAACACTGAAACTTTCTTT. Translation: CSISGNTETFF.